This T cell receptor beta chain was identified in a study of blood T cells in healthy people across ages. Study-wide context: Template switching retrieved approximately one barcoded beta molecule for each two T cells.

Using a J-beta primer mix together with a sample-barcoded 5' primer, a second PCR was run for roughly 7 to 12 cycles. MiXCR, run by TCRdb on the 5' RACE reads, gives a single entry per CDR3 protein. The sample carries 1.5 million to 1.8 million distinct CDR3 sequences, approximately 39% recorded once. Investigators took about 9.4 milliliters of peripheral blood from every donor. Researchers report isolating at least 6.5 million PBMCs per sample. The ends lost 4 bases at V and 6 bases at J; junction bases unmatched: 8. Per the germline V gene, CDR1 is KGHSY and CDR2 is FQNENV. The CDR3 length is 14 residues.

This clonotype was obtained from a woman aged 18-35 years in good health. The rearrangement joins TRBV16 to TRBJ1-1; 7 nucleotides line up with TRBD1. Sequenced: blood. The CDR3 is CASSPLTGRAEAFF. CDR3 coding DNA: TGTGCCAGCAGCCCTCTGACAGGGAGGGCTGAAGCTTTCTTT. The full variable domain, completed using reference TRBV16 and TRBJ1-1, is GEEVAQTPKHLVRGEGQKAKLYCAPIKGHSYVFWYQQVLKNEFKFLISFQNENVFDETGMPKERFSAKCLPNSPCSLEIQATKLEDSAVYFCASSPLTGRAEAFFGQGTRLTVV.